The 24 T cell receptor beta chains presented below share a single source sample, sequenced in a study of cytomegalovirus exposure and HLA in healthy donors. PCR primers comprised 60 Vbeta and 13 Jbeta primers. The protocol was immunoSEQ multiplex PCR, while the TCRdb copy is restricted to in-frame clones and leaves out a portion. This sample has more than 80,000 clones, with 55% to 70% found just once. Input material: PBMCs. Receptor source: a woman between 40 and 55 years old in good health and CMV-seropositive.

The gene calls are TRBV2 and TRBJ1-3; no clear D gene. The ends were cut back, 4 bases at V and 1 base at J, with 5 bases in the middle. The germline V gene has CDR1 SNHLY and CDR2 FYNNEI. This CDR3 has 13 residues. The CDR3 protein is CASSGESGNTIYF. CDR3 nucleotides: TGTGCCAGCAGTGGAGAATCTGGAAACACCATATATTTT.

This clone was observed a handful of times. This chain connects TRBV7-9 to TRBJ1-5, with a weak D call TRBD1 (5 bases). The CDR3 is 15 amino acids. Germline V CDR1 and CDR2: SEHNR, FQNEAQ (reference sequence). Trimming shortened V by 1 base and J by 5 bases, and 12 bases separated the two germline ends. The CDR3 loop is CASSLGPGSDQPQHF. The CDR3 DNA sequence: TGTGCCAGCAGCTTAGGGCCAGGGTCCGATCAGCCCCAGCATTTT.

The chain recombines TRBV4-1 with TRBJ2-5; 7 nucleotides match TRBD1. Trimming cost V 0 bases and J 5 bases; bases outside gene matches: 6. The CDR3 has 15 amino acids. Germline CDR1 reads MGHRA; CDR2 reads YSYEKL. CDR3 sequence reads: CASSQEDRSMETQYF. The CDR3 DNA sequence: TGCGCCAGCAGCCAAGAGGACAGGTCCATGGAGACCCAGTACTTC.

This clone was seen a few times. V usage is TRBV19 and J usage is TRBJ1-1; D is possibly TRBD1 (5 bases). Germline V gene data show CDR1 as LNHDA and CDR2 as SQIVND (reference sequence). V was trimmed by 5 bases and J by 8 bases, leaving 12 bases between them. The CDR3 runs to 12 residues. Here the CDR3 reads CASSWRGREAFF. The CDR3, as DNA: TGTGCCAGTAGTTGGCGGGGCAGGGAAGCTTTCTTT.

Only a few counts were recorded for this clone. The V call is TRBV7-8, the J call TRBJ2-5; 7 bases are a match to TRBD2. Looked up from germline, CDR1 is SGHVS and CDR2 is FQNEAQ. V dropped 5 bases and J dropped 2; count of bases not matched to a gene: 14. This CDR3 comprises 17 residues. CDR3 amino acids: CASSQSGWEGLQETQYF. CDR3 bases: TGTGCCAGCAGCCAAAGTGGGTGGGAGGGTCTTCAAGAGACCCAGTACTTC.

The V and J genes are TRBV5-1 and TRBJ2-7; weak D call: TRBD1 (5 bases). This CDR3 has 14 amino acids. Per germline, CDR1 SGHRS and CDR2 YFSETQ. V shed 0 bases and J shed 5 bases, with 12 bases lying between them. In nucleotides, the CDR3 is TGCGCCAGCAGCTTGGAGCCGGTCAGGGACGAGCAGTACTTC. Translation: CASSLEPVRDEQYF.

This clone turned up a few times. This chain uses TRBV19 with TRBJ2-7; D is ambiguous. The CDR3 consists of 13 residues. The V end was cut by 3 bases, the J end by 3 bases, with 9 bases between. Germline CDR1 is LNHDA and CDR2 is SQIVND (reference sequence). CDR3: CASSIGESYEQYF. CDR3 nucleotides: TGTGCCAGTAGTATTGGTGAGAGCTACGAGCAGTACTTC.

This chain joins TRBV28 and TRBJ1-4, with D tentatively TRBD1 (5 bases). V lost 5 bases, J lost 10 bases, and 14 bases lay in between. This CDR3 has 13 residues. CDR1 MDHEN and CDR2 SYDVKM come from the germline V gene. In DNA form, the CDR3 reads TGTGCCAGCAGTCTTGGGGGGGATGGAAAACTGTTTTTT. This sequence encodes CASSLGGDGKLFF.

The rearrangement joins TRBV5-8 to TRBJ2-7; D unclear. Trimming removed 2 bases from V and 6 bases from J, with 9 bases in between. The germline gives CDR1 SGHTS, CDR2 YDEGEE. The CDR3 totals 12 residues. The CDR3 loop is CASSFFNSEQYF. The CDR3, as DNA: TGTGCCAGCAGCTTTTTCAACTCCGAGCAGTACTTC.

V usage is TRBV5-1 and J usage is TRBJ2-7; 12 nucleotides line up with TRBD1. This CDR3 is built from 15 residues. J lost 4 bases, V lost 3 bases, and 5 bases had no gene match. Germline loops: CDR1 SGHRS, CDR2 YFSETQ. CDR3 coding DNA: TGCGCCAGCAGCTGGGGACAGGGGGCTTTGTACGAGCAGTACTTC. Its translation is CASSWGQGALYEQYF.

The sample holds a few counts of this clone. The V gene is TRBV7-9, the J gene TRBJ2-1; TRBD2 matches at 7 bases. The J segment lost 7 bases and the V segment lost 3 bases, leaving 9 bases of the junction unmatched. Germline values: CDR1 SEHNR, CDR2 FQNEAQ (reference sequence). CDR3 length equals 15 residues. Here the CDR3 reads CASSFSGRAGNEQFF. The CDR3 DNA is TGTGCCAGCAGCTTTAGTGGGAGGGCCGGGAATGAGCAGTTCTTC. Supplemented by reference TRBV7-9 and TRBJ2-1, the full variable domain reads DTGVSQNPRHKITKRGQNVTFRCDPISEHNRLYWYRQTLGQGPEFLTYFQNEAQLEKSRLLSDRFSAERPKGSFSTLEIQRTEQGDSAMYLCASSFSGRAGNEQFFGPGTRLTVL.

Details on this clone: An end of the junction differs from the germline gene, which may be a read error. This chain links TRBV2 with TRBJ1-2; D call uncertain. Germline V CDR1 and CDR2: SNHLY, FYNNEI. The CDR3 consists of 15 residues. In nucleotides, the CDR3 is TGTGCCAGCAGTGAAGGATTGGATCCTAACTATGGCTACAACTTC. Amino acid sequence: CASSEGLDPNYGYNF.

Of note for this clone: At the DNA level, this CDR3 is encoded by other sequences in the same sample as well. The gene calls are TRBV5-6 and TRBJ1-1; D possibly corresponds to TRBD1 (5 bases). The germline CDR1 and CDR2 sequences are SGHDT and YYEEEE. The CDR3 is 15 amino acids. With 2 bases removed from V and 0 bases from J, the gap between germline ends came to 11 bases. CDR3: CASSFPGAMNTEAFF. The CDR3 DNA is TGTGCCAGCAGCTTCCCTGGGGCCATGAACACTGAAGCTTTCTTT. The full variable domain, with the rest looked up from reference TRBV5-6 and TRBJ1-1, is DAGVTQSPTHLIKTRGQQVTLRCSPKSGHDTVSWYQQALGQGPQFIFQYYEEEERQRGNFPDRFSGHQFPNYSSELNVNALLLGDSALYLCASSFPGAMNTEAFFGQGTRLTVV.

This chain links TRBV29-1 with TRBJ1-1; perhaps TRBD1 as D (5 bases). The V gene lost 8 bases and the J gene lost 3 bases, with 19 bases spanning the gap. The CDR3 extends over 14 amino acids. CDR1 is SQVTM, CDR2 ANQGSEA, per germline. Written as DNA, the CDR3 is TGCAGCATAACAGGTCACCCCCAGTACACTGAAGCTTTCTTT. Protein product: CSITGHPQYTEAFF.

The V gene is TRBV4-1, the J gene TRBJ2-7, with 16 bases lining up with TRBD2. Trimming at V came to 1 base and at J to 0 bases, leaving 6 bases not matched to a gene. CDR1 is MGHRA, CDR2 YSYEKL, per germline. The CDR3 extends over 19 amino acids. CDR3 sequence reads: CASSQGGLAGGPSSYEQYF. The CDR3, as DNA: TGCGCCAGCAGCCAAGGGGGACTAGCGGGAGGGCCGAGCTCCTACGAGCAGTACTTC.

This clone rates as medium-sized (0.01 to 0.1%). The chain couples TRBV6-1 to TRBJ2-3; 7 bases line up with TRBD2. Germline V CDR1 and CDR2: MNHNS, SASEGT. This CDR3 region has 15 residues. With V trimmed by 1 base and J by 4 bases, 5 bases remained unmatched. The CDR3 nucleotides read TGTGCCAGCAGTGAAGGCGGGAGCGGCGCAGATACGCAGTATTTT. It yields the protein CASSEGGSGADTQYF.

The chain uses TRBV5-1 and TRBJ1-1, with TRBD1 matching over 11 bases. Germline V gene sequence: CDR1 SGHRS, CDR2 YFSETQ. This CDR3 has 14 amino acids. The junction had 6 bases not matched to a gene; V was cut back by 4 bases and J by 7 bases. CDR3 bases: TGCGCCAGCAGCCCGAGGACAGGGGGCAGTGAAGCTTTCTTT. Translation: CASSPRTGGSEAFF.

The rearrangement uses TRBV7-6 and TRBJ1-5; D is perhaps TRBD1 (5 bases). The V and J ends lost 6 bases and 2 bases respectively, with 11 bases between them. This CDR3 has 14 residues. The germline V gene has CDR1 SGHVS and CDR2 FNYEAQ. The CDR3 nucleotides read TGTGCCAGCAGTTTGGACATCGGCAATCAGCCCCAGCATTTT. It yields the protein CASSLDIGNQPQHF.

This rearrangement joins TRBV6-7 to TRBJ1-2; D unresolved. TRBV6-7 carries the ORF label, with uncertain function. Trimming stripped 5 bases from V and 0 bases from J, with 10 bases between. This CDR3 has 14 residues. CDR3 nucleotides: TGTGCCAGCAGTACGCCTGGGCCTAACTATGGCTACACCTTC. This codes for CASSTPGPNYGYTF.

Here the CDR3 DNA reads TGTGCCAGTACCCTATCCGGGACAGGGATCTACGAGCAGTACTTC. Protein: CASTLSGTGIYEQYF. The chain is built from TRBV19 and TRBJ2-7; 9 bases map to TRBD1. This CDR3 is 15 amino acids long. Per germline, CDR1 LNHDA and CDR2 SQIVND (reference sequence). Trimming removed 7 bases from V and 3 bases from J; junction bases left unmatched: 10.

This clone was seen a single time. The chain is built from TRBV28 and TRBJ2-3; D may be TRBD2 (5 bases). Between the trimmed V and J ends, which lost 11 bases and 0 bases, there was a span of 9 bases. Germline V gene data show CDR1 as MDHEN and CDR2 as SYDVKM. The CDR3 contains 12 residues. CDR3 sequence: CAVRDSTDTQYF. The DNA of the CDR3 is TGTGCCGTCCGGGATAGCACAGATACGCAGTATTTT. Combining the CDR3 with reference TRBV28 and TRBJ2-3 gives the whole variable domain DVKVTQSSRYLVKRTGEKVFLECVQDMDHENMFWYRQDPGLGLRLIYFSYDVKMKEKGDIPEGYSVSREKKERFSLILESASTNQTSMYLCAVRDSTDTQYFGPGTRLTVL.

The rearrangement uses TRBV28 and TRBJ1-2, with 8 bases that match TRBD1. The V segment lost 5 bases and the J segment 6 bases; nucleotides outside the gene matches: 8. CDR1 and CDR2 (germline): MDHEN, SYDVKM. The CDR3 runs to 14 residues. DNA for the CDR3: TGTGCCAGCAGTGCCCAGGGGGCAAGGGATGGCTACACCTTC. As protein: CASSAQGARDGYTF.

The chain uses TRBV28 and TRBJ2-1; 10 bases map to TRBD2. J lost 8 bases, V lost 2 bases, and 9 bases had no gene match. CDR1 is MDHEN and CDR2 is SYDVKM in the germline V gene. The CDR3 loop spans 16 amino acids. CDR3 amino acids: CASSLKQGLAFDEQFF. In DNA, the CDR3 is TGTGCCAGCAGTTTAAAACAGGGACTAGCGTTCGATGAGCAGTTCTTC.

The chain carries TRBV6-5 and TRBJ2-7; 8 positions match TRBD1. J gave up 0 bases and V 5 bases, and 6 bases lay outside the gene matches. The CDR3 length is 15 residues. Germline assignment: CDR1 MNHEY and CDR2 SVGAGI. CDR3 nucleotides: TGTGCCAGCAGTCCCTTGGACAGGGACTCCTACGAGCAGTACTTC. Its translation is CASSPLDRDSYEQYF.